The next 21 T cell receptor beta chains were all read from a single sample in a study of CD4 T cells in relation to SARS-CoV-2 and coronaviruses. Before the COVID-19 pandemic, during about 2011-2019, CD4+ T cells were taken from unexposed donors. The cells were cultured for roughly 11 days before CD4+ T cells were isolated. Produced via immunoSEQ multiplex PCR; TCRdb's table is partial and in-frame only. The sample shows 20,000 to 25,000 clones, under 85% of them seen only once. For these receptors, no antigen is known. The sequenced sample was CD4+ T cells from PBMCs, cultured in vitro. These receptors were obtained from a human donor in good health.

The chain couples TRBV6-6 to TRBJ2-3; 7 bases are a match to TRBD2. The CDR3 is 16 amino acids. Germline loops: CDR1 MNHNY, CDR2 SVGAGI (reference sequence). V shed 5 bases and J 0 bases; nucleotides not matched to a gene: 8. The CDR3, as DNA: TGTGCCAGCAGTGGCAGTGGAGCGGGGAGCACAGATACGCAGTATTTT. The encoded protein is CASSGSGAGSTDTQYF.

This chain connects TRBV6-5 to TRBJ2-3; TRBD2 aligns across 8 bases. Trimming at V came to 2 bases and at J to 2 bases, leaving 3 bases not matched to a gene. The CDR3 spans 15 residues. Germline V gene lookup returns CDR1 MNHEY and CDR2 SVGAGI. CDR3 residues: CASSYQLADTDTQYF. The CDR3 DNA is TGTGCCAGCAGTTACCAACTAGCGGACACAGATACGCAGTATTTT.

The genes are TRBV20-1 and TRBJ2-7, with unresolved D. Germline-derived CDR1 and CDR2 are DFQATT and SNEGSKA (reference sequence). The CDR3 consists of 11 residues. V lost 3 bases, J lost 2 bases, and 5 bases lay in between. The CDR3 spells CSARDAYEQYF. CDR3 in DNA: TGCAGTGCTAGGGATGCCTACGAGCAGTACTTC.

The table lists this clone with a few counts. The chain links TRBV14 to TRBJ1-2, with D possibly matching TRBD1 (6 bases). CDR3 length: 16 amino acids. The V and J ends lost 0 bases and 5 bases respectively, with 16 bases between them. Germline lookup yields CDR1 SGHDN and CDR2 FVKESK. CDR3 sequence: CASSQDRNAGAYGYTF. CDR3 sequence (DNA): TGTGCCAGCAGCCAAGATCGGAATGCAGGGGCTTATGGCTACACCTTC.

CDR3 sequence reads: CASRGRGVTGELFF. In nucleotides, the CDR3 is TGTGCCAGCAGGGGGCGAGGGGTAACCGGGGAGCTGTTTTTT. The chain links TRBV6-5 to TRBJ2-2; tentatively, D is TRBD1 or TRBD2 (5 bases each). The germline gives CDR1 MNHEY, CDR2 SVGAGI. The CDR3 covers 14 residues. The V and J ends lost 6 bases and 5 bases respectively, with 13 bases between them.

This rearrangement joins TRBV7-2 to TRBJ2-1; 11 bases match TRBD2. The CDR3 contains 15 residues. Germline CDR1 and CDR2: SGHTA and FQGNSA. Unmatched junction bases numbered 5, after V lost 5 bases and J lost 5 bases. The CDR3 DNA reads as TGTGCCAGCAGCCTGACTAGCGGGACTAACAATGAGCAGTTCTTC. Amino acid sequence: CASSLTSGTNNEQFF.

V gene TRBV2 combines with J gene TRBJ2-7; 8 nucleotides agree with TRBD2. The V gene's germline CDR1 is SNHLY and CDR2 FYNNEI. This CDR3 comprises 15 residues. Trimming at V came to 2 bases and at J to 2 bases, leaving 5 bases not matched to a gene. CDR3 amino acids: CASSELTSETYEQYF. In DNA form, the CDR3 reads TGTGCCAGCAGTGAACTGACTAGCGAGACCTACGAGCAGTACTTC.

As to this clone: The junction does not match germline at one end; this may be a read error. The chain joins TRBV18 to TRBJ2-2; D possibly corresponds to TRBD1 (5 bases). The CDR3 sequence is 17 residues long. Germline CDR1 KGHSH, CDR2 LQKENI. CDR3 sequence: CASSPLGSRAKTGELFF. The CDR3 nucleotides read TGTGCCAGCTCACCCCTCGGGTCCAGGGCGAAAACCGGGGAGCTGTTTTTT.

The chain links TRBV7-9 to TRBJ2-7, with TRBD2 matching over 10 bases. Germline loops: CDR1 SEHNR, CDR2 FQNEAQ (reference sequence). This CDR3 contains 15 residues. With 0 bases clipped from V and 6 bases from J, the junction kept 5 bases outside the gene matches. The CDR3 is CASSLARGLAAEQYF. CDR3 sequence (DNA): TGTGCCAGCAGCTTAGCTAGAGGACTAGCGGCCGAGCAGTACTTC.

The chain combines TRBV11-2 with TRBJ2-1, with 9 bases that match TRBD2. Germline V CDR1 and CDR2: SGHAT, FQNNGV. CDR3 length equals 15 residues. V lost 3 bases, J lost 8 bases, and 8 bases stayed unmatched. CDR3 sequence reads: CASSLAGGPWDEQFF. DNA for the CDR3: TGTGCCAGCAGCTTGGCGGGAGGGCCATGGGATGAGCAGTTCTTC.

The sample holds a few counts of this clone. J is TRBJ2-7 and V is TRBV7-9, with a weak D call TRBD2 (6 bases). The CDR3 totals 17 residues. Germline V CDR1 and CDR2: SEHNR, FQNEAQ (reference sequence). V was pared by 3 bases and J by 0 bases, with 18 bases between. The CDR3 DNA sequence: TGTGCCAGCAGCTTCCGAGGTTCGGGGGAATTCTCCTACGAGCAGTACTTC. Translated: CASSFRGSGEFSYEQYF.

The rearrangement links TRBV1 to TRBJ2-7; the D call in the table, TRBD1, was not verified against the DNA. TRBV1 is assigned pseudogene status. This CDR3 has 18 residues. DNA for the CDR3: TGCACCAGCAGCCAATCGAAGGCGTCGGGGACAGACTCCTACGAGCAGTACTTC. Encoded protein: CTSSQSKASGTDSYEQYF.

This sequence joins TRBV30 and TRBJ1-1; D ambiguous. The germline CDR1 and CDR2 sequences are GTSNPN and SVGIG (reference sequence). V lost 0 bases to trimming and J lost 4 bases, with 9 bases between them. The CDR3 has 13 amino acids. The CDR3 protein is CAWSVHPGTEAFF. The CDR3 bases are TGTGCCTGGAGTGTACATCCCGGCACTGAAGCTTTCTTT.

This clone appeared a single time. The chain employs TRBV5-1 and TRBJ2-5; possibly TRBD2 for D (6 bases). There are 14 residues in the CDR3. CDR1 and CDR2 from the germline V gene are SGHRS and YFSETQ. Deletions cut 3 bases from V and 5 bases from J, with 14 bases between. CDR3 nucleotides: TGCGCCAGCAGCTCCGGGACTCCCGGGGAGACCCAGTACTTC. Amino acid sequence: CASSSGTPGETQYF.

DNA for the CDR3: TGTGCCAGCAGCGACGGGACAGGGGTGGGGTACGAGCAGTACTTC. It encodes CASSDGTGVGYEQYF. This rearrangement joins TRBV11-2 to TRBJ2-7; 10 positions match TRBD1. In germline, CDR1 is SGHAT, CDR2 FQNNGV. J lost 4 bases, V lost 5 bases, and 8 bases had no gene match. The CDR3 has 15 amino acids.

The rearrangement joins TRBV19 to TRBJ1-5, with 8 bases matching TRBD1. This CDR3 contains 14 residues. With 6 bases clipped from V and 7 bases from J, the junction kept 8 bases outside the gene matches. From germline, CDR1 is LNHDA and CDR2 SQIVND (reference sequence). The CDR3 loop is CASSFGQGEQPQHF. The DNA of the CDR3 is TGTGCCAGTAGCTTCGGACAGGGTGAGCAGCCCCAGCATTTT.

This CDR3 is CASRNERSSYNEQFF. The CDR3 DNA reads TGCGCCAGCAGAAACGAGCGGAGCTCCTACAATGAGCAGTTCTTC. The gene calls are TRBV5-1 and TRBJ2-1, with D maybe TRBD2 (5 bases). Looked up from germline, CDR1 is SGHRS and CDR2 is YFSETQ. Trimming cost V 5 bases and J 0 bases, with 12 bases left between them. This CDR3 is 15 amino acids long.

The chain couples TRBV23-1 to TRBJ2-3; TRBD2 is a possible D gene (6 bases). TRBV23-1 is marked as an open reading frame, function uncertain. The V end was cut by 10 bases, the J end by 9 bases, with 35 bases between. This CDR3 comprises 18 residues. The CDR3 coding sequence is TGCGCCACCGAATATTGGCGGGCGGAGGGCCCTTTAATTCGAACGCAGTATTTT. Translating gives CATEYWRAEGPLIRTQYF.

The V call is TRBV11-2, the J call TRBJ2-1; D may match TRBD1 or TRBD2 (5 bases each). V was cut by 5 bases and J by 0 bases, with 14 bases left in between. This CDR3 has 16 residues. Per germline, CDR1 SGHAT and CDR2 FQNNGV. The CDR3 sequence: CASSRGGPSSYNEQFF. The CDR3 region has the DNA TGTGCCAGCAGCCGGGGCGGGCCGAGCTCCTACAATGAGCAGTTCTTC.

The V gene is TRBV28, the J gene TRBJ1-2; D is possibly TRBD1 (5 bases). The CDR3 totals 14 residues. Trimming took off 7 bases at V and 6 bases at J, with 18 bases between the two ends. Per the germline V gene, CDR1 is MDHEN and CDR2 is SYDVKM. CDR3 DNA sequence: TGTGCCAGCACCCGGCGGGGGTTGGGGGATGGCTACACCTTC. It specifies CASTRRGLGDGYTF.

The chain couples TRBV18 to TRBJ1-4; D perhaps matches TRBD1 (5 bases). This CDR3 has 16 amino acids. Germline lookup yields CDR1 KGHSH and CDR2 LQKENI. The ends were cut back, 4 bases at V and 4 bases at J, with 16 bases in the middle. CDR3 in DNA: TGTGCCAGCTCACTGAACTGGGGGAAACATAATGAAAAACTGTTTTTT. Its protein product is CASSLNWGKHNEKLFF.